This record concerns one T cell receptor (beta chain) sequence. This record comes from a study of control samples from healthy donors and cancer patients. Using immunoSEQ multiplex PCR, the repertoire was profiled, and TCRdb retains in-frame clones only, with some absent. The table has under 20,000 clones, 80% to 90% seen once; the top ten hold under 14%. Germline values: CDR1 SGHNT, CDR2 YYREEE (reference sequence). The ends lost 4 bases at V and 5 bases at J; junction bases unmatched: 13. CDR3 length equals 16 residues. The sequenced sample was PBMCs. The receptor was isolated from a woman aged 70 to 79 with colorectal cancer. The chain joins TRBV5-4 to TRBJ2-3, with 7 bases lining up with TRBD2. This CDR3 is CASSPYEGGPRDTQYF. CDR3 DNA: TGTGCCAGCAGCCCATACGAGGGAGGGCCTAGAGATACGCAGTATTTT.